A single sample is the source of the 27 T cell receptor beta chains below, sequenced in a study of blood T cell repertoires in COVID-19. Repertoires were generated with immunoSEQ multiplex PCR, while TCRdb's copy carries only in-frame clones and drops some. The sample has over 100,000 clones, 70% to 90% seen once. The sequenced sample was peripheral blood. The receptors were sampled from a man in his fifties with acute or convalescent COVID-19.

This chain connects TRBV10-3 to TRBJ1-6; D call uncertain. The CDR3 extends over 14 amino acids. V dropped 6 bases and J dropped 7 bases, with 13 bases sitting between them. CDR1 and CDR2 (germline): ENHRY, SYGVKD. The CDR3 sequence: CAISDKTLNSPLHF. CDR3 coding DNA: TGTGCCATCAGCGACAAGACCCTAAATTCACCCCTCCACTTT.

CDR3 sequence (DNA): TGTGCCAGCAGGGGACAGGGGAACACTGAAGCTTTCTTT. It codes for CASRGQGNTEAFF. The chain is built from TRBV28 and TRBJ1-1, with 9 nucleotides matching TRBD1. Trimming removed 6 bases from V and 1 base from J; junction bases left unmatched: 0. The germline gives CDR1 MDHEN, CDR2 SYDVKM. CDR3 length: 13 residues.

The DNA for the CDR3 is TGTGCCAGCAGCCTAAACGGAGGATTGGCTAACTATGGCTACACCTTC. Protein product: CASSLNGGLANYGYTF. The chain joins TRBV11-2 to TRBJ1-2; D is unresolved. CDR1 SGHAT and CDR2 FQNNGV come from the germline V gene. The V and J ends lost 5 bases and 0 bases respectively, with 16 bases between them. This CDR3 contains 16 residues.

The chain is built from TRBV19 and TRBJ1-1; weak D call: TRBD1 (6 bases). Trimming pared 2 bases from V and 0 bases from J, leaving 13 bases between. In germline, CDR1 is LNHDA, CDR2 SQIVND (reference sequence). The CDR3 spans 16 residues. The CDR3 sequence is CASSIRTVTLNTEAFF. In DNA, the CDR3 is TGTGCCAGTAGTATACGGACAGTTACCTTGAACACTGAAGCTTTCTTT.

This clone was picked up a small number of times. This chain links TRBV6-5 with TRBJ2-7; 7 nucleotides agree with TRBD2. The ends lost 4 bases at V and 2 bases at J; junction bases unmatched: 8. The CDR3 spans 15 residues. Germline CDR1 MNHEY, CDR2 SVGAGI. This CDR3 is CASSSLAANTYEQYF. The DNA for the CDR3 is TGTGCCAGCAGTTCCCTAGCGGCTAATACCTACGAGCAGTACTTC.

The chain combines TRBV7-2 with TRBJ1-3; D unclear. The CDR3 spans 14 residues. Trimming pared 5 bases from V and 4 bases from J, leaving 12 bases between. CDR1 and CDR2 (germline): SGHTA, FQGNSA. The CDR3 here is CASSPSWAGNTIYF. The CDR3 bases are TGTGCCAGCAGCCCAAGCTGGGCAGGAAACACCATATATTTT.

A few counts support this clone. The chain couples TRBV28 to TRBJ2-7; perhaps TRBD1 as D (5 bases). Per germline, CDR1 MDHEN and CDR2 SYDVKM. Trimming shortened V by 3 bases and J by 4 bases, and 13 bases separated the two germline ends. The CDR3 is 14 residues long. This CDR3 is CASSFNGRAYEQYF. In nucleotides, the CDR3 is TGTGCCAGCAGTTTTAACGGCAGGGCGTACGAGCAGTACTTC.

The chain couples TRBV6-6 to TRBJ2-2; TRBD2 aligns across 9 bases. Germline loops: CDR1 MNHNY, CDR2 SVGAGI (reference sequence). The CDR3 has 17 residues. With V trimmed by 5 bases and J by 0 bases, 7 bases remained unmatched. The CDR3 region is CASSPHQRGANTGELFF. CDR3 nucleotides: TGTGCCAGCAGTCCCCACCAGCGGGGGGCGAACACCGGGGAGCTGTTTTTT.

The genes are TRBV3-1 (or the pseudogene TRBV3-2) and TRBJ2-2, with D possibly matching TRBD1 (6 bases). Trimming pared 4 bases from V and 4 bases from J, leaving 10 bases between. Germline V CDR1 and CDR2: LGHDT, YNNKEL (reference sequence). The CDR3 is 14 residues long. DNA for the CDR3: TGTGCCAGCAGCCCGACAGGAATCACCGGGGAGCTGTTTTTT. The encoded protein is CASSPTGITGELFF.

The V call is TRBV15, the J call TRBJ2-5, with D uncertain. The CDR3 has 13 residues. CDR1 is LNHNV, CDR2 YYDKDF, per germline (reference sequence). V lost 4 bases to trimming and J lost 4 bases, with 10 bases between them. The CDR3 is CATSIPKRETQYF. The CDR3, as DNA: TGTGCCACCAGCATCCCAAAGAGAGAGACCCAGTACTTC.

The rearrangement links TRBV18 to TRBJ1-5; TRBD1 matches 7 bases. In germline, CDR1 is KGHSH, CDR2 LQKENI. The CDR3 is 14 amino acids. Losses at the gene ends were 6 bases for V and 6 bases for J; bases not matched to a gene: 8. The CDR3 nucleotides are TGTGCCAGCTCCCTTGGAGGGGGCAGTCAGCCCCAGCATTTT. Residues: CASSLGGGSQPQHF.

The chain carries TRBV11-2 and TRBJ2-3; 9 nucleotides agree with TRBD2. The CDR3 loop spans 15 amino acids. The junction had 8 bases not matched to a gene; V was cut back by 5 bases and J by 5 bases. The germline V gene encodes CDR1 SGHAT and CDR2 FQNNGV. CDR3 protein: CASSARAGGRDTQYF. DNA of the CDR3: TGTGCCAGCAGCGCACGAGCGGGGGGACGAGATACGCAGTATTTT.

The rearrangement joins TRBV10-2 to TRBJ2-7; tentatively, D is TRBD2 (5 bases). Trimming shortened V by 0 bases and J by 0 bases, and 24 bases separated the two germline ends. Germline V gene lookup returns CDR1 WSHSY and CDR2 SAAADI. The CDR3 is 20 residues long. The CDR3 sequence: CASSESIGRRTAGYSYEQYF. The CDR3 nucleotides read TGCGCCAGCAGTGAGTCGATAGGTAGAAGAACGGCGGGTTACTCCTACGAGCAGTACTTC.

V gene TRBV4-1 combines with J gene TRBJ1-5, with TRBD1 identical over 10 bases. Trimming took 2 bases from V and 4 from J; bases not matched to a gene: 8. Germline V lookup: CDR1 MGHRA, CDR2 YSYEKL. The length of the CDR3 is 17 residues. The CDR3 loop is CASSQLSGDRGNQPQHF. DNA of the CDR3: TGCGCCAGCAGCCAACTATCGGGGGACAGGGGAAATCAGCCCCAGCATTTT.

About this clone: The DNA is omitted, as the CDR3 cannot be located on it reliably, and the CDR3 follows TCRdb's listing. The rearrangement uses TRBV2 and TRBJ1-1; the table's D call, TRBD1, has no DNA check behind it. The germline V gene encodes CDR1 SNHLY and CDR2 FYNNEI. The CDR3 numbers 14 amino acids, ends counted. The CDR3 region is CASILDRMGTEAFF.

As to this clone: Other DNA variants within this sample encode the same CDR3. The rearrangement uses TRBV18 and TRBJ2-2; 8 bases line up with TRBD1. The CDR3 has 15 amino acids. Germline loops: CDR1 KGHSH, CDR2 LQKENI. The V gene end was trimmed by 6 bases and the J gene end by 2 bases; junction bases not matched to a gene: 5. In nucleotides, the CDR3 is TGTGCCAGCTCCCTGGACAGGGCCAACACCGGGGAGCTGTTTTTT. Translation: CASSLDRANTGELFF.

The chain is built from TRBV9 and TRBJ1-6, with 8 bases identical to TRBD1. V was clipped by 3 bases and J by 8 bases; unmatched bases: 4. The CDR3 extends over 14 amino acids. Per germline, CDR1 SGDLS and CDR2 YYNGEE. The DNA for the CDR3 is TGTGCCAGCAGCGCGACAGGGGCTGATTCACCCCTCCACTTT. Encoded protein: CASSATGADSPLHF.

The sample holds a few counts of this clone. This rearrangement joins TRBV5-1 to TRBJ2-3, with TRBD2 matching 9 bases. V was pared by 4 bases and J by 4 bases, with 10 bases of the junction left unmatched. CDR3 length: 16 residues. Per germline, CDR1 SGHRS and CDR2 YFSETQ. The CDR3, as DNA: TGCGCCAGCAGCCCCGTCCGCGCGGGAGGGGCAGATACGCAGTATTTT. Translated: CASSPVRAGGADTQYF.

J is TRBJ2-7 and V is TRBV19; D possibly corresponds to TRBD1 (6 bases). CDR3 length: 14 amino acids. V was clipped by 4 bases and J by 0 bases, with 10 bases between them. The V gene's germline CDR1 is LNHDA and CDR2 SQIVND (reference sequence). In nucleotides, the CDR3 is TGTGCCAGTAGTACGAACAGGGCCTCCTACGAGCAGTACTTC. Protein: CASSTNRASYEQYF.

This sequence joins TRBV29-1 and TRBJ1-2, with a weak D call TRBD1 (6 bases). The germline V gene encodes CDR1 SQVTM and CDR2 ANQGSEA. The V end lost 6 bases, the J end lost 8 bases, and 13 bases lay between the germline ends. CDR3 length equals 11 residues. In DNA form, the CDR3 reads TGCAGCGTGGGGGCGGCGAGGGGCTACACCTTC. Encoded protein: CSVGAARGYTF.

V is TRBV6-5 and J is TRBJ1-4; D perhaps matches TRBD1 (6 bases). The V gene's germline CDR1 is MNHEY and CDR2 SVGAGI. The V and J ends lost 6 bases and 5 bases respectively, with 10 bases between them. The CDR3 totals 13 residues. CDR3 bases: TGTGCCAGCAGGACGACAGGAAATGAAAAACTGTTTTTT. It is translated as CASRTTGNEKLFF.

This clone was detected once. V gene TRBV28 combines with J gene TRBJ2-5, with TRBD2 identical over 10 bases. This CDR3 is 14 amino acids long. The trim removed 5 bases at V and 6 bases at J, leaving 6 bases unmatched. Germline CDR1 reads MDHEN; CDR2 reads SYDVKM. The CDR3 is CASSPTSGVKTQYF. CDR3 nucleotide sequence: TGTGCCAGCAGTCCCACTAGCGGGGTGAAGACCCAGTACTTC.

V gene TRBV9 combines with J gene TRBJ1-1; D gene uncertain. CDR3 length equals 13 residues. The V gene lost 3 bases and the J gene lost 0 bases, with 6 bases spanning the gap. CDR1 and CDR2 (germline): SGDLS, YYNGEE. The CDR3 DNA sequence: TGTGCCAGCAGCGAAACACTGAACACTGAAGCTTTCTTT. It is translated as CASSETLNTEAFF. Based on the CDR3 plus reference TRBV9 and TRBJ1-1, the full variable domain is DSGVTQTPKHLITATGQRVTLRCSPRSGDLSVYWYQQSLDQGLQFLIQYYNGEERAKGNILERFSAQQFPDLHSELNLSSLELGDSALYFCASSETLNTEAFFGQGTRLTVV.

This clone was counted between two and nine times. J is TRBJ1-2 and V is TRBV28; 9 bases line up with TRBD1. V shed 1 base, J shed 2 bases, and the junction held 2 bases outside the gene matches. This CDR3 has 15 amino acids. CDR1 is MDHEN, CDR2 SYDVKM, per germline. The CDR3 nucleotides are TGTGCCAGCAGTTTATTCGGACAGGGGAACTATGGCTACACCTTC. It yields the protein CASSLFGQGNYGYTF.

The chain recombines TRBV2 with TRBJ2-1, with 13 bases fitting TRBD2. V was clipped by 7 bases and J by 4 bases; unmatched bases: 4. The CDR3 has 15 residues. Germline V gene sequence: CDR1 SNHLY, CDR2 FYNNEI. The DNA for the CDR3 is TGTGCCAGCACGAGGACTAGCGGGAGATACAATGAGCAGTTCTTC. It encodes CASTRTSGRYNEQFF.

This clone was seen just once. DNA of the CDR3: TGTGCCAGCTCACCCGGGACAGCGGTCACTGAAGCTTTCTTT. This translates into CASSPGTAVTEAFF. The chain couples TRBV18 to TRBJ1-1; TRBD1 aligns across 7 bases. Germline assignment: CDR1 KGHSH and CDR2 LQKENI. This CDR3 region has 14 residues. Trimming removed 3 bases from V and 4 bases from J; junction bases left unmatched: 5.

This chain uses TRBV24-1 with TRBJ2-2; D is perhaps TRBD2 (5 bases). The CDR3 loop spans 14 amino acids. Trimming stripped 5 bases from V and 4 bases from J, with 10 bases between. Germline CDR1 is KGHDR and CDR2 is SFDVKD. For the CDR3, the DNA is TGTGCCACCAGTGCTCGGAGGCGCACCGGGGAGCTGTTTTTT. Residues: CATSARRRTGELFF.